Following are 10 T cell receptor beta chains from one sample sequenced in a study of monozygotic twins with inflammatory bowel disease (dated by TCRdb to about 2019). Receptor libraries were prepared by 5' RACE. Data came from an Illumina HiSeq 2500. The reads were reprocessed in TCRdb, with one entry per CDR3 protein sequence and no accompanying DNA. This sample's table contains more than 100,000 distinct CDR3 sequences. The ten largest clones represent roughly 1.9% of the sample. Sequencing used blood. The receptors come from a human donor with ulcerative colitis or Crohn's disease, or a healthy co-twin of an affected twin (not recorded which).

The chain combines TRBV29-1 with TRBJ2-1; the TRBD2 assignment by TCRdb is unverifiable without DNA. Germline V lookup: CDR1 SQVTM, CDR2 ANQGSEA. CDR3 length: 15 amino acids. CDR3 region: CSVVGGTSGASEQFF.

The rearrangement uses TRBV10-2 and TRBJ2-5; TCRdb proposes TRBD1, but this gene call is untestable without DNA. The CDR3 has 15 residues. CDR1 and CDR2 from the germline V gene are WSHSY and SAAADI. The CDR3 protein is CATIPGQGPRETQYF.

The chain combines TRBV12-3 or TRBV12-4 with TRBJ1-4; TCRdb outputs TRBD1, but without DNA this stays unchecked. The CDR3 runs 14 residues. The CDR3 is CASSLTGGGEKLFF.

This sequence joins TRBV19 and TRBJ2-2. This CDR3 has 14 residues. Germline CDR1 LNHDA, CDR2 SQIVND (reference sequence). CDR3 amino acids: CASSITGRTGELFF.

The V call is TRBV6-1, the J call TRBJ2-7; lacking DNA, the TRBD2 call made by TCRdb goes unchecked. This CDR3 region has 13 residues. CDR1 MNHNS and CDR2 SASEGT come from the germline V gene. Here the CDR3 reads CASSRASGYEQYF.

This chain links TRBV19 with TRBJ2-1; no DNA is available, so the TRBD1 call from TCRdb remains unchecked. The germline CDR1 and CDR2 sequences are LNHDA and SQIVND (reference sequence). The CDR3 extends over 14 amino acids. The CDR3 protein is CACKVGQGAYEQFF.

The rearrangement joins TRBV10-1 to TRBJ2-3; TCRdb reports TRBD2, a call that lacks DNA to check it against. The V gene's germline CDR1 is WNHNN and CDR2 SYGVQD (reference sequence). The CDR3 totals 16 residues. CDR3 sequence reads: CASSSTSGRATDTQYF.

The CDR3 sequence: CASSSLSVDNSPLHF. The chain couples TRBV5-5 to TRBJ1-6. The CDR3 loop spans 15 amino acids. Germline V gives CDR1 SGHKS, CDR2 YYEKEE (reference sequence).

The chain links TRBV12-3 or TRBV12-4 to TRBJ1-3. The CDR3 loop spans 14 amino acids. CDR3: CASSPHGVGNTIYF.

The V and J genes are TRBV20-1 and TRBJ2-1; as DNA is missing, the TRBD2 call by TCRdb cannot be tested. The CDR3 is 17 amino acids. Per germline, CDR1 DFQATT and CDR2 SNEGSKA (reference sequence). The CDR3 spells CSASGLAGGSDYNEQFF.